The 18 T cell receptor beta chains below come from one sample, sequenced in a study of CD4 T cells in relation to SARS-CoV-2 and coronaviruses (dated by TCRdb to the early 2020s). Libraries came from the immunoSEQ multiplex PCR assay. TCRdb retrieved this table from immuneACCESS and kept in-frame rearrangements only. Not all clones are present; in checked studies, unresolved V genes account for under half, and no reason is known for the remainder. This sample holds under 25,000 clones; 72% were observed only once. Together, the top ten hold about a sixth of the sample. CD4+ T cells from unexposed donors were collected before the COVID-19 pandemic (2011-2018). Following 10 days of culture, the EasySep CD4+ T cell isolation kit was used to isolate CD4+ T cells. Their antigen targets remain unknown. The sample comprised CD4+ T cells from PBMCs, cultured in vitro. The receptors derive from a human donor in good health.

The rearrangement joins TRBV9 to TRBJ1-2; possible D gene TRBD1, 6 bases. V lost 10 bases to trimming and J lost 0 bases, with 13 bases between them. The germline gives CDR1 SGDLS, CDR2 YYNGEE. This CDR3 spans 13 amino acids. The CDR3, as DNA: TGTGCCGGGGGGGACAAGCCTAACTATGGCTACACCTTC. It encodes CAGGDKPNYGYTF.

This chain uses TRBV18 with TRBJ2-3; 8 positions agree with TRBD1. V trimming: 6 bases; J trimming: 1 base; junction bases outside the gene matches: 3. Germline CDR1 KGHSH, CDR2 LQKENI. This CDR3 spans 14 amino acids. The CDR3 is CASSPGQGTDTQYF. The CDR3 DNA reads TGTGCCAGCTCGCCGGGACAGGGCACAGATACGCAGTATTTT. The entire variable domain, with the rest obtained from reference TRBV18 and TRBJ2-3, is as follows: NAGVMQNPRHLVRRRGQEARLRCSPMKGHSHVYWYRQLPEEGLKFMVYLQKENIIDESGMPKERFSAEFPKEGPSILRIQQVVRGDSAAYFCASSPGQGTDTQYFGPGTRLTVL.

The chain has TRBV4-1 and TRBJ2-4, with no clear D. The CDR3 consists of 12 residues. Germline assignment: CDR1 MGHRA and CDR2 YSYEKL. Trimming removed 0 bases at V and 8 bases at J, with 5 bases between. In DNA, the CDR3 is TGCGCCAGCAGCCAAGATTCAGACATTCAGTACTTC. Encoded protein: CASSQDSDIQYF.

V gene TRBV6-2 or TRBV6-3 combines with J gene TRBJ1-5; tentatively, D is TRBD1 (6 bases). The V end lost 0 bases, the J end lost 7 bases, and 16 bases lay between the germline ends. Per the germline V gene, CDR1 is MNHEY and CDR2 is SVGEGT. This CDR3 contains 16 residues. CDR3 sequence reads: CASSYSRGLGGQPQHF. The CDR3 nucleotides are TGTGCCAGCAGTTACTCGAGAGGACTAGGGGGACAGCCCCAGCATTTT.

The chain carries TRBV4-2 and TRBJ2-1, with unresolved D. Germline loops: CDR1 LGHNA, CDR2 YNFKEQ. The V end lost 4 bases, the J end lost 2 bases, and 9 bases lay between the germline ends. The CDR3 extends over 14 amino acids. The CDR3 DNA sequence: TGTGCCAGCAGCCGATACGGCGCCTACAATGAGCAGTTCTTC. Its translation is CASSRYGAYNEQFF.

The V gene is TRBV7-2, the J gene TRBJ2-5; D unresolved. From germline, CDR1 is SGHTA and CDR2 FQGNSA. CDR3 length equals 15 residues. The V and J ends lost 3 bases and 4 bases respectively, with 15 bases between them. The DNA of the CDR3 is TGTGCCAGCAGCTTGCGCTTCAGCGCTCCAGAGACCCAGTACTTC. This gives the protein CASSLRFSAPETQYF. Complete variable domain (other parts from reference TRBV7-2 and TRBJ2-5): GAGVSQSPSNKVTEKGKDVELRCDPISGHTALYWYRQSLGQGLEFLIYFQGNSAPDKSGLPSDRFSAERTGGSVSTLTIQRTQQEDSAVYLCASSLRFSAPETQYFGPGTRLLVL.

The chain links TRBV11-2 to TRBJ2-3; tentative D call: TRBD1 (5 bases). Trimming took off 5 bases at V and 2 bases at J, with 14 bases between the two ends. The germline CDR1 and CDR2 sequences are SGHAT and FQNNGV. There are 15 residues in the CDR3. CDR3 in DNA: TGTGCCAGCAGCAGCCAGTGGGGCTTCACAGATACGCAGTATTTT. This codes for CASSSQWGFTDTQYF. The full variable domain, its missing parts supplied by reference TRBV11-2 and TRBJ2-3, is EAGVAQSPRYKIIEKRQSVAFWCNPISGHATLYWYQQILGQGPKLLIQFQNNGVVDDSQLPKDRFSAERLKGVDSTLKIQPAKLEDSAVYLCASSSQWGFTDTQYFGPGTRLTVL.

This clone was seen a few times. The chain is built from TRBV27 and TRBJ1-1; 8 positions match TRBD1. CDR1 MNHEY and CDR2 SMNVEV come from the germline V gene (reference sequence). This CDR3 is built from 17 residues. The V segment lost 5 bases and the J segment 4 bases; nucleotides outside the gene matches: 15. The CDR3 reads CASSRQGRHALGTEAFF. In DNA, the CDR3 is TGTGCCAGCAGTAGACAGGGGAGGCATGCCTTGGGCACTGAAGCTTTCTTT.

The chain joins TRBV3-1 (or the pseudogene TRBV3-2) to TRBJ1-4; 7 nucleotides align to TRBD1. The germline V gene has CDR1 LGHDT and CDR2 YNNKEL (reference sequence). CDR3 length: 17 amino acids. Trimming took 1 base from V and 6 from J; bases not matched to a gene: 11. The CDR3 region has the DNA TGTGCCAGCAGCCAAGGAAGGCTCCAGGGGGGGCATGAAAAACTGTTTTTT. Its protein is CASSQGRLQGGHEKLFF.

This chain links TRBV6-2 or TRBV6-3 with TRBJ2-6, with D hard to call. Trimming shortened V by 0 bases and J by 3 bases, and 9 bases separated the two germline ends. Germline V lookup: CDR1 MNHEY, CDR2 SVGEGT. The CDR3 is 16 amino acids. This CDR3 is CASSYSPWGGANVLTF. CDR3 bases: TGTGCCAGCAGTTACTCTCCATGGGGTGGGGCCAACGTCCTGACTTTC.

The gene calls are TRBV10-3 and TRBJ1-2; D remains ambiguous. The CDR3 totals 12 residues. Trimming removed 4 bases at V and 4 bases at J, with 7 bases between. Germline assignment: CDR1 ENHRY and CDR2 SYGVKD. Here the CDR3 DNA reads TGTGCCATCAGTGCGTTATCCTATGGCTACACCTTC. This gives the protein CAISALSYGYTF.

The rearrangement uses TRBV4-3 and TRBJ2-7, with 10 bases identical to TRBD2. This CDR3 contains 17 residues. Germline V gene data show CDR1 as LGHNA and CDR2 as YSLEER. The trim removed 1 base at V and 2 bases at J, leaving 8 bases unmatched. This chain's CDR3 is CASSQAGSGGSAYEQYF. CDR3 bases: TGCGCCAGCAGCCAAGCGGGTAGCGGGGGGTCGGCCTACGAGCAGTACTTC.

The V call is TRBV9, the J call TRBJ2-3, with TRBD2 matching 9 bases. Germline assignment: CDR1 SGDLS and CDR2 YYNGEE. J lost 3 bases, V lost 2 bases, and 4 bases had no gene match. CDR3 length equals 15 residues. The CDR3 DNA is TGTGCCAGCAGCGTTGGCGGGGGGGCAACAGATACGCAGTATTTT. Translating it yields CASSVGGGATDTQYF.

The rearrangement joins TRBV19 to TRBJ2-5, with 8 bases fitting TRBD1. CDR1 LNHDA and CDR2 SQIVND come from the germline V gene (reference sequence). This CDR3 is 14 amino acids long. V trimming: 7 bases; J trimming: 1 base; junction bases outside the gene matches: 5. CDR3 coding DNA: TGTGCCAGTAATCAACAGGGGGTCCAAGAGACCCAGTACTTC. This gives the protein CASNQQGVQETQYF.

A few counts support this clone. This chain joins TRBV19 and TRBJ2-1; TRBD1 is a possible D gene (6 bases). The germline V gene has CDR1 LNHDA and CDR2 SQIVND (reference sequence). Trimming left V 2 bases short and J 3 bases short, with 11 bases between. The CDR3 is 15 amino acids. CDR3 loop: CASSISDSYYNEQFF. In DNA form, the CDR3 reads TGTGCCAGTAGTATATCGGACAGCTACTACAATGAGCAGTTCTTC.

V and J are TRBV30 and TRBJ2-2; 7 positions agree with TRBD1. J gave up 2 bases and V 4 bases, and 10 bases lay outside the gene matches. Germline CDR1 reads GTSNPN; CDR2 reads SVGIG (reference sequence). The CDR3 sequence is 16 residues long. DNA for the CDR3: TGTGCCTGGATTAATAAGGGGGCGCGTAACACCGGGGAGCTGTTTTTT. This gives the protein CAWINKGARNTGELFF.

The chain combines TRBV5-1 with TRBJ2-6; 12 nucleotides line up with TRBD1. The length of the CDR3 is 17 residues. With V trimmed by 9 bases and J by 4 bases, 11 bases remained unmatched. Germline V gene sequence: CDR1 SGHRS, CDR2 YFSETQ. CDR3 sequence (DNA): TGCGCCACCCGGGCGGGACAGGGGGCGCGAGGGGCCAACGTCCTGACTTTC. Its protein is CATRAGQGARGANVLTF.

CDR3 bases: TGTGCCAGCAGTGACCTTAGCGGGAGTAGCTACGAGCAGTACTTC. Translated, it gives CASSDLSGSSYEQYF. This chain joins TRBV27 and TRBJ2-7, with TRBD2 matching 9 bases. V trimming: 5 bases; J trimming: 3 bases; junction bases outside the gene matches: 8. This CDR3 has 15 amino acids. Germline V gives CDR1 MNHEY, CDR2 SMNVEV (reference sequence).